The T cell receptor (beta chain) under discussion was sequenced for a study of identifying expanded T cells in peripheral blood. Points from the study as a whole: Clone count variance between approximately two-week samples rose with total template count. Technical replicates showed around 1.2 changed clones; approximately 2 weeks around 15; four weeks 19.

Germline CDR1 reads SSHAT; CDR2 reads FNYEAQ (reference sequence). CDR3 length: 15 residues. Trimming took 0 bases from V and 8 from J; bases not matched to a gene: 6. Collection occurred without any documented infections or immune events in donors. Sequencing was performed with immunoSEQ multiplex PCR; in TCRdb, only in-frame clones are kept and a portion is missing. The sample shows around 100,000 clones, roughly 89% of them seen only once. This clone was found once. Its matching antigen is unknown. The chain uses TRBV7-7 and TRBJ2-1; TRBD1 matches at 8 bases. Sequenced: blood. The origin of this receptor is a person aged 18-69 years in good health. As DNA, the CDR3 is TGTGCCAGCAGCTTAGCCGTACAGGGGGTGGATGAGCAGTTCTTC. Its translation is CASSLAVQGVDEQFF.